These T cell receptor beta chains were read from a single sample in a study of T cell responses to AZD1222 COVID-19 vaccine. Method: immunoSEQ multiplex PCR; TCRdb's copy keeps in-frame clones and lacks some. This repertoire shows about 130,000 clones, about 93% found once; its top ten account for 6.5% to 8%. The specimen was peripheral blood, collected 28 days after the second AZD1222 dose. The origin of the receptors is an adult who received the AZD1222 COVID-19 vaccine. The CDR3 runs from the conserved cysteine through the conserved F or W. D genes are given only for firm matches. Rows give clone size only sometimes, using once, few, many, or a class for an expanded clone.

abundance: .
j_gene: TRBJ1-1
v_gene: TRBV2
d_gene: TRBD1
CDR3aa: CASRGTVMNTEAFF
CDR3nt: TGTGCCAGCAGGGGGACAGTAATGAACACTGAAGCTTTCTTT

abundance: once
j_gene: TRBJ1-4
v_gene: TRBV12-5
d_gene: TRBD1
CDR3aa: CASGLYRDRDFEKLFF
CDR3nt: TGTGCTAGTGGCCTTTACCGGGACAGGGATTTTGAAAAACTGTTTTTT

abundance: .
j_gene: TRBJ1-1
v_gene: TRBV28
d_gene: .
CDR3aa: CASSAPLRRVNTEAFF
CDR3nt: TGTGCCAGCAGTGCCCCTTTGAGACGGGTGAACACTGAAGCTTTCTTT

abundance: .
j_gene: TRBJ1-2
v_gene: TRBV28
d_gene: TRBD1
CDR3aa: CASSSGTGLEGYTF
CDR3nt: TGTGCCAGCAGTTCCGGGACAGGCCTGGAGGGCTACACCTTC

abundance: .
j_gene: TRBJ1-1
v_gene: TRBV30
d_gene: .
CDR3aa: CAWSPSPGNTEAFF
CDR3nt: TGTGCCTGGAGTCCGTCGCCAGGGAACACTGAAGCTTTCTTT

abundance: .
j_gene: TRBJ1-1
v_gene: TRBV6-6
d_gene: .
CDR3aa: CASSPRRTATWLDVAEAFF
CDR3nt: TGTGCCAGCAGTCCCAGAAGGACAGCGACCTGGTTAGACGTGGCTGAAGCTTTCTTT

abundance: .
j_gene: TRBJ1-2
v_gene: TRBV30
d_gene: TRBD1
CDR3aa: CAWSPADRAGGYTF
CDR3nt: TGTGCCTGGAGTCCCGCGGACAGGGCGGGCGGCTACACCTTC

abundance: once
j_gene: TRBJ1-2
v_gene: TRBV7-3
d_gene: TRBD1
CDR3aa: CASSLTGTDGYTF
CDR3nt: TGTGCCAGCAGCTTAACGGGGACAGATGGCTACACCTTC

abundance: .
j_gene: TRBJ2-7
v_gene: TRBV6-5
d_gene: .
CDR3aa: CASSYSVQSEQYF
CDR3nt: TGTGCCAGCAGTTACTCCGTCCAGTCGGAGCAGTACTTC

abundance: once
j_gene: TRBJ2-7
v_gene: TRBV28
d_gene: TRBD2
CDR3aa: CASSLYGGGEAYEQYF
CDR3nt: TGTGCCAGCAGTTTATACGGCGGGGGGGAAGCCTACGAGCAGTACTTC